The clone carrying this TCR beta chain appeared a single time. The antigen remains unidentified. CDR3 length: 13 residues. The germline CDR1 and CDR2 sequences are GTSNPN and SVGIG (reference sequence). Only in-frame clones appear in the TCRdb table, and some are missing; sequencing was by immunoSEQ multiplex PCR. Seen here are fewer than 60,000 clones, just over 90% observed once, and the top ten hold 1.5% to 2%. The sample originates from a study of cytomegalovirus exposure and HLA in healthy donors. Study-level findings and limits: Most observed TCR sequences were rare, whereas some public TCRs were detected in many donors. According to reports, the classifier identified cytomegalovirus status with high specificity and sensitivity.

The receptor was derived from a woman in her late teens or twenties in good health and CMV-seropositive. The chain links TRBV30 to TRBJ1-2; the match to TRBD1 covers 7 bases. Material: PBMCs. The CDR3 here is CATEQGLFYGYTF. The CDR3, as DNA: TGTGCAACTGAACAGGGGTTGTTCTATGGCTACACCTTC.